This is a list of T cell receptor beta chains from one sample in a study of blood T cell repertoires in COVID-19. Data came from immunoSEQ multiplex PCR; TCRdb stores just in-frame clones and leaves some out. The table records 55,000 to 75,000 clones, 80% of them present only once. Sequences were obtained from peripheral blood. These receptors came from a human donor in a cohort sampled during active COVID-19. Each CDR3 is given with its conserved first and last residue. The D gene is left open where the match is weak. Not all rows give a size; the values are once, few, many and, for expanded clones, a class.

CASSEFVSGGYNEQFF | TGTGCCAGCAGTGAATTTGTCTCCGGCGGGTACAATGAGCAGTTCTTC | TRBJ2-1 | TRBV6-1 | - | -
CARAPGRGRRGVAQYF | TGCGCCAGAGCCCCGGGGAGGGGGAGGAGGGGAGTGGCCCAGTACTTC | TRBJ2-5 | TRBV23-1 | - | once
CASSLWTPLGSNTGELFF | TGTGCCAGCAGTTTATGGACCCCTCTAGGATCGAACACCGGGGAGCTGTTTTTT | TRBJ2-2 | TRBV28 | - | -
CASSPQGQWGETQYF | TGTGCCAGCAGCCCCCAGGGACAGTGGGGAGAGACCCAGTACTTC | TRBJ2-5 | TRBV7-3 | TRBD1 | -
CASKRTGTGGRLGDEQYF | TGTGCCAGCAAACGAACCGGGACAGGGGGAAGACTAGGGGACGAGCAGTACTTC | TRBJ2-7 | TRBV27 | TRBD1 | -
CASSTPWTSYTYEQYF | TGTGCCAGTAGTACCCCCTGGACTAGCTACACCTACGAGCAGTACTTC | TRBJ2-7 | TRBV19 | TRBD2 | -
CAGGTGGTTEAFF | TGTGCCGGGGGGACAGGCGGTACCACTGAAGCTTTCTTT | TRBJ1-1 | TRBV30 | TRBD1 | -
CASSSPRGKNTGELFF | TGTGCCAGCAGTTCCCCGCGGGGGAAAAACACCGGGGAGCTGTTTTTT | TRBJ2-2 | TRBV6-2/TRBV6-3 | TRBD2 | few
CASSPSRGPYEQYF | TGTGCCAGCTCACCATCCAGGGGGCCCTACGAGCAGTACTTC | TRBJ2-7 | TRBV18 | TRBD1 | once
CASSKPGLAWEQYF | TGTGCCAGCAGTAAACCGGGACTAGCGTGGGAGCAGTACTTC | TRBJ2-7 | TRBV6-2/TRBV6-3 | TRBD2 | -
CASSIVLANTGELFF | TGTGCCAGCTCAATTGTACTAGCCAACACCGGGGAGCTGTTTTTT | TRBJ2-2 | TRBV18 | - | -
CASSQELAGGNSLYEQYF | TGCGCCAGCAGCCAAGAACTAGCGGGAGGCAACTCTCTCTACGAGCAGTACTTC | TRBJ2-7 | TRBV4-3 | TRBD2 | -
CASSYWREAYEQYF | TGTGCCAGCAGTTACTGGCGGGAAGCCTACGAGCAGTACTTC | TRBJ2-7 | TRBV6-2/TRBV6-3 | - | once
CASRWDRDTGSPLHF | TGTGCCAGCAGATGGGACAGGGATACTGGTTCACCCCTCCACTTT | TRBJ1-6 | TRBV2 | TRBD1 | few
CASSLAGQGSGNTIYF | TGTGCCAGCAGCTTAGCTGGACAGGGATCGGGAAACACCATATATTTT | TRBJ1-3 | TRBV7-2 | TRBD1 | -
CASSSETGLSRREEETQYF | TGTGCCAGCAGTTCCGAGACAGGGTTATCGAGGCGGGAGGAAGAGACCCAGTACTTC | TRBJ2-5 | TRBV6-2/TRBV6-3 | - | -
CATSDPEIAGRETQYF | TGTGCCACCAGTGACCCCGAGATAGCGGGACGGGAGACCCAGTACTTC | TRBJ2-5 | TRBV24-1 | TRBD2 | -
CASSPRLAGPEDTQYF | TGTGCCAGCAGCCCCCGGCTAGCGGGGCCGGAAGATACGCAGTATTTT | TRBJ2-3 | TRBV11-3 | TRBD2 | -
CSGHSQRLNTEAFF | TGCAGCGGCCACAGCCAGAGATTGAACACTGAAGCTTTCTTT | TRBJ1-1 | TRBV29-1 | - | -
CASSPSGTSTDTQYF | TGTGCCAGCAGCCCAAGCGGGACTAGCACAGATACGCAGTATTTT | TRBJ2-3 | TRBV7-2 | TRBD2 | -
CASSPGQSGNTIYF | TGCGCCAGCAGCCCGGGACAATCTGGAAACACCATATATTTT | TRBJ1-3 | TRBV5-1 | - | -
CASSLSGLSTQYF | TGTGCCAGCAGTTTATCGGGACTAAGTACGCAGTATTTT | TRBJ2-3 | TRBV27 | TRBD2 | few
CASSYSRDYQAFF | TGTGCCAGCAGTTACAGCAGGGATTACCAAGCTTTCTTT | TRBJ1-1 | TRBV6-2/TRBV6-3 | - | -
CASSVPGGSSYNEQFF | TGTGCCAGCAGCGTACCGGGAGGGAGCTCCTACAATGAGCAGTTCTTC | TRBJ2-1 | TRBV9 | TRBD2 | few
CASSSTGANTEAFF | TGTGCCAGCAGCTCGACAGGGGCGAACACTGAAGCTTTCTTT | TRBJ1-1 | TRBV7-3 | TRBD1 | -
CASSTWDREVTEAFF | TGTGCCAGCTCAACGTGGGACAGGGAGGTCACTGAAGCTTTCTTT | TRBJ1-1 | TRBV18 | TRBD1 | once
CALVQGGGSYEQYF | TGTGCCCTCGTCCAAGGGGGGGGGTCCTACGAGCAGTACTTC | TRBJ2-7 | TRBV6-5 | - | -
CASSPSGRAGKDTQYF | TGTGCCAGTAGCCCTAGCGGGAGGGCCGGTAAAGATACGCAGTATTTT | TRBJ2-3 | TRBV19 | TRBD2 | -
CASSQGQARSYEQYF | TGCGCCAGCAGCCAAGGACAGGCGCGGTCCTACGAGCAGTACTTC | TRBJ2-7 | TRBV4-1 | - | -
CASSEFPSLDTQYF | TGTGCCAGCAGTGAGTTTCCAAGCCTGGATACGCAGTATTTT | TRBJ2-3 | TRBV6-1 | - | -
CAWRTGGADNSPLHF | TGTGCCTGGAGAACCGGCGGCGCGGATAATTCACCCCTCCACTTT | TRBJ1-6 | TRBV30 | - | -
CASSRSITGGGKYNEQFF | TGTGCCAGCTCGCGTTCAATTACAGGGGGCGGAAAGTACAATGAGCAGTTCTTC | TRBJ2-1 | TRBV18 | TRBD1 | -
CASSGTGPLQPQHF | TGTGCCAGCAGTGGAACGGGTCCTCTCCAGCCCCAGCATTTT | TRBJ1-5 | TRBV25-1 | - | -
CASSEPTSMIETQYF | TGTGCCAGCAGCGAGCCTACTAGTATGATCGAGACCCAGTACTTC | TRBJ2-5 | TRBV7-9 | - | -
CASSRRMGTRNQPQHF | TGTGCCAGCAGTCGGCGTATGGGGACTCGCAATCAGCCCCAGCATTTT | TRBJ1-5 | TRBV6-2/TRBV6-3 | - | few
CSAPRGLEHF | TGCAGTGCTCCCCGAGGCCTCGAACACTTT | TRBJ1-6 | TRBV20-1 | - | -
CASSEGQGAETQYF | TGTGCCAGCAGTGAGGGACAGGGGGCAGAGACCCAGTACTTC | TRBJ2-5 | TRBV6-1 | TRBD1 | -
CAWSRHKIGTSGWRNSYEQYF | TGTGCCTGGAGTCGCCATAAAATTGGAACTAGCGGGTGGAGGAACTCCTACGAGCAGTACTTC | TRBJ2-7 | TRBV30 | TRBD2 | -
CASQVTLYEQYF | TGTGCCAGCCAGGTAACTCTCTACGAGCAGTACTTC | TRBJ2-7 | TRBV6-5 | - | many
CASSLALAGGGVRFF | TGTGCCAGCAGCTTAGCCCTAGCGGGGGGGGGCGTTAGGTTCTTC | TRBJ2-1 | TRBV7-2 | TRBD2 | -
CASSAYYSNTGELFF | TGTGCCAGCAGCGCATACTATTCTAACACCGGGGAGCTGTTTTTT | TRBJ2-2 | TRBV7-8 | - | -
CASTSRPTEAGTGELFF | TGTGCCAGCACCTCTCGGCCCACGGAGGCGGGCACCGGGGAGCTGTTTTTT | TRBJ2-2 | TRBV7-6 | - | few
CSVVIGRNTDTQYF | TGCAGCGTTGTTATAGGGAGAAACACAGATACGCAGTATTTT | TRBJ2-3 | TRBV29-1 | - | -